This TCR beta chain was identified during a study of blood T cell repertoires in COVID-19. Original handling: Estimates of nucleated cell counts were drawn from the amplification of reference gene primers. Clones were read by immunoSEQ multiplex PCR, and TCRdb kept only the in-frame ones, dropping some. The V and J calls and clone size come from that table; D and trimming were worked out from the DNA. The table records around 450,000 clones, 90% of them present only once. The CDR3 is made up of 17 amino acids. Germline V gene data show CDR1 as MNHEY and CDR2 as SMNVEV (reference sequence). V lost 7 bases, J lost 2 bases, and 17 bases stayed unmatched. Living in under 30 US areas, the participants were between roughly 18 and 95 years of age. The study assigned cohorts using participant-reported clinical history. Resolution of symptoms, clearance, or two negative PCRs was present in recovered Cohort 3 donors.

This TCR was sampled from a young man who had recovered from COVID-19. This chain joins TRBV27 and TRBJ2-7; TRBD2 agrees at 7 bases. The source material was PBMCs or T cells enriched from blood (not recorded which). The CDR3 sequence is CASKPLQRGDLTYEQYF. DNA for the CDR3: TGTGCCAGCAAACCTCTACAACGGGGGGACTTAACCTACGAGCAGTACTTC.